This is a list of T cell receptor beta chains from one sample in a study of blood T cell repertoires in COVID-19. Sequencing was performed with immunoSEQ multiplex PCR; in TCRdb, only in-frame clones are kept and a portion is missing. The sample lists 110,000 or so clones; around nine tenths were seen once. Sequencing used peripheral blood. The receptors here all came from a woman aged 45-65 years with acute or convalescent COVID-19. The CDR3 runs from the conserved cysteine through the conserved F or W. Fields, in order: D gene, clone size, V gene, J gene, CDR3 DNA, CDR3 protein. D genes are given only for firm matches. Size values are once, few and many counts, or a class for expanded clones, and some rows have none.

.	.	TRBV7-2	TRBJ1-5	TGTGCCAGCAGCTTAGTATCGGGGGAACAGCCCCAGCATTTT	CASSLVSGEQPQHF
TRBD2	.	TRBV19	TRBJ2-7	TGTGCCAGTAGTATGATTCCGGGACTAGCGGCATACGAGCAGTACTTC	CASSMIPGLAAYEQYF
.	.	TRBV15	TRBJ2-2	TGTGCCACCAGCAGAGATCCCGGACCGTCAAGGGGGAACACCGGGGAGCTGTTTTTT	CATSRDPGPSRGNTGELFF
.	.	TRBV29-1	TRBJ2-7	TGCAGCGTTGAAGATCTCTACGAGCAGTACTTC	CSVEDLYEQYF
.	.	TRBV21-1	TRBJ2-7	TGTGCCAGCAGCAAAAACACCCTCGAGCAGTACTTC	CASSKNTLEQYF
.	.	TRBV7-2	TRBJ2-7	TGTGCCAGCAGACAGCGGGACACCTCCTACGAGCAGTACTTC	CASRQRDTSYEQYF
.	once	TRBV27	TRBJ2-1	TGTGCCAGCAGTTTACCGGGTTACAATGAGCAGTTCTTC	CASSLPGYNEQFF
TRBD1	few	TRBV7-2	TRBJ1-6	TGTGCCAGCAGCTTAGCGTCAATTTTAGGACAGGGGAATAATTCACCCCTCCACTTT	CASSLASILGQGNNSPLHF
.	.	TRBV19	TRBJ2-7	TGTGCCAGTAGTCTGACAACCACCTACGAGCAGTACTTC	CASSLTTTYEQYF
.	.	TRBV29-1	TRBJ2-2	TGCAGCGTTGAATCGGTGGCCGGGGAGCTGTTTTTT	CSVESVAGELFF
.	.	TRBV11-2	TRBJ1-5	TGTGCCAGCAGCTTAGATGGACTTGTCAATCAGCCCCAGCATTTT	CASSLDGLVNQPQHF
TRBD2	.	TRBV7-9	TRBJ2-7	TGTGCCAGCAGCCATAGCGGGAGCCTCCCCTACGAGCAGTACTTC	CASSHSGSLPYEQYF
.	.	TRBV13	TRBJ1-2	TGTGCCAGCAGCTTAAAAGGGGCCCGAGCTAACTATGGCTACACCTTC	CASSLKGARANYGYTF
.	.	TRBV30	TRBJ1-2	TGTGCCTGGAGGACAGCAAGACGGGGCTACACCTTC	CAWRTARRGYTF
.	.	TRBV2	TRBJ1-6	TGTGCCAGCAGCGACTCTAAAGGCGGAAATTCACCCCTCCACTTT	CASSDSKGGNSPLHF
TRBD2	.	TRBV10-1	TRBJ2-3	TGCGCCAGCAGTGACGCTAGCGGGATTCTTACAGATACGCAGTATTTT	CASSDASGILTDTQYF
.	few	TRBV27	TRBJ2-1	TGTGCCAGCAGGACACCTGCCGGCTCCTACAATGAGCAGTTCTTC	CASRTPAGSYNEQFF
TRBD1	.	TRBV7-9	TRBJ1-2	TGTGCCAGCAGCTTCGGGACAGGGTTTGGCTACACCTTC	CASSFGTGFGYTF
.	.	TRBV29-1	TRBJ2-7	TGCAGCGTGACCGAACGGGGTTACGAGCAGTACTTC	CSVTERGYEQYF
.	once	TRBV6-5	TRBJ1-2	TGTGCCAGCAGTTACGACCAGGGAGGGTATGGCTACACCTTC	CASSYDQGGYGYTF
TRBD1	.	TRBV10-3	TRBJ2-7	TGTGCCATCGGGACAGACCTTTACGAGCAGTACTTC	CAIGTDLYEQYF
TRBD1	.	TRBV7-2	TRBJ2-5	TGTGCCAGCAGCAAGGCGGGGACAGGGCTTGAGACCCAGTACTTC	CASSKAGTGLETQYF
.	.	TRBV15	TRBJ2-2	TGTGCCACCAGCAACCCGACAGATAAGACCGGGGAGCTGTTTTTT	CATSNPTDKTGELFF
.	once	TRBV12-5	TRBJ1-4	TGTGCTAGTGGTTTGCCCTACCAACTGTTTTTT	CASGLPYQLFF
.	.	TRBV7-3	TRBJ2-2	TGTGCCAGCAGCCCCGGGAACAGGGTTGACACCGGGGAGCTGTTTTTT	CASSPGNRVDTGELFF
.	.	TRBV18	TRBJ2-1	TGTGCCAGCTCACCCTCCAATGAGCAGTTCTTC	CASSPSNEQFF
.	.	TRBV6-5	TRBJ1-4	TGTGCCACACAACGCGTAACCCGGTCGAGGGAAAAACTGTTTTTT	CATQRVTRSREKLFF
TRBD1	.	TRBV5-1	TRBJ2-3	TGCGCCAGCAGCTACGACAGGGAGTGGGCAGATACGCAGTATTTT	CASSYDREWADTQYF
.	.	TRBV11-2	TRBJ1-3	TGTGCCAGCAGCTCGCGAGGGGGAACTGGAAACACCATATATTTT	CASSSRGGTGNTIYF
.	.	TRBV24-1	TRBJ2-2	TGTGCCACCAGTGACCGTGAGCGGGACACCGGGGAGCTGTTTTTT	CATSDRERDTGELFF
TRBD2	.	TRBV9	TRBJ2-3	TGTGCCAGCAGCATCATCGACGGGACTAGCGGGAGGGCCCCAGATACGCAGTATTTT	CASSIIDGTSGRAPDTQYF
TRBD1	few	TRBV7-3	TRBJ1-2	TGTGCCAGCAGCTTAAAAGGGACAGCTGGCTACACCTTC	CASSLKGTAGYTF
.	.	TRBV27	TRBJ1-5	TGTGCCAGCCTTCGAGGAGTAAGCCAGGGGCATGATAGCAATCAGCCCCAGCATTTT	CASLRGVSQGHDSNQPQHF
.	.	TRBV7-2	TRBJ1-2	TGTGCCAGCAGCTTAGCGCTACCAGGCCATGGCTACACCTTC	CASSLALPGHGYTF
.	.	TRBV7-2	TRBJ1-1	TGTGCCAGCAGCTTACTACAGGAGACTTTGAACACTGAAGCTTTCTTT	CASSLLQETLNTEAFF
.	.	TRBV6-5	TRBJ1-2	TGTGCCAGCAGTTCCCCACGGGGGGGGCGCAACTATGGCTACACCTTC	CASSSPRGGRNYGYTF
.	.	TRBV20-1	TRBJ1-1	TGCAGTGCTAGTCTTCAGGGGCGTTCCACTGAAGCTTTCTTT	CSASLQGRSTEAFF
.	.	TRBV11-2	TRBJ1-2	TGTGCCAGCAGCTTAGGTCAGGGCCATGGCTACACCTTC	CASSLGQGHGYTF
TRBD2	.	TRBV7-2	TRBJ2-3	TGTGCCAGCAGCCCCCCGGGCGGGGGGGCCTCAGATACGCAGTATTTT	CASSPPGGGASDTQYF
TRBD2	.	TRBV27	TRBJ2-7	TGTGCCAGCAGTTTATCGGGACTAGCGGGAACCTACGAGCAGTACTTC	CASSLSGLAGTYEQYF
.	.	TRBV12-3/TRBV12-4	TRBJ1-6	TGTGCCAGCAGTCCAATCGGGGGTTCACCCCTCCACTTT	CASSPIGGSPLHF
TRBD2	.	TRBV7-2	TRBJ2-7	TGTGCCAGCAGGGGGGGGGACTCTCTGGGTAGATACGAGCAGTACTTC	CASRGGDSLGRYEQYF
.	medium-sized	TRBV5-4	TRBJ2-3	TGTGCCAGCAGCTTGAGGCAGGGCGGCACAGATACGCAGTATTTT	CASSLRQGGTDTQYF
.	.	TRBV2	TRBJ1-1	TGTGCCAGCAGTGCCCTGGGAGGTGGCATTCGGGTGAACACTGAAGCTTTCTTT	CASSALGGGIRVNTEAFF
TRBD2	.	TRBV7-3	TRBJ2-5	TGTGCCAGCAGCCTCGGACTAGCGGGGGATCAAGAGACCCAGTACTTC	CASSLGLAGDQETQYF
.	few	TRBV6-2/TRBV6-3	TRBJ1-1	TGTGCCAGCAGTTACTCGCAAACCGGGGTGAACACTGAAGCTTTCTTT	CASSYSQTGVNTEAFF
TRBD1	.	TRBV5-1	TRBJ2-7	TGCGCCAGCAGCCCCGGGACAGGTGATTTGCGCGCGGACTTC	CASSPGTGDLRADF
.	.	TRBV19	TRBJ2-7	TGTGCCAGCACGGACAGAATGAACTCCTACGAGCAGTACTTC	CASTDRMNSYEQYF
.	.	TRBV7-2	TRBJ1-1	TGTGCCAGCAGCCCAGGGGTCAGAGGGGGAGGGACTGAAGCTTTCTTT	CASSPGVRGGGTEAFF
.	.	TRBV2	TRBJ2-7	TGTGCCAGCAGCGACCAAGGACTTCAGCAGTACTTC	CASSDQGLQQYF
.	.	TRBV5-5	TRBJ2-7	TGTGCCAGCTCGTCCTGGGCCTCCTACGAGCAGTACTTC	CASSSWASYEQYF
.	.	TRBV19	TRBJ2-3	TGTGCCAGTAGTATTATGAGTAGCGCAGATACGCAGTATTTT	CASSIMSSADTQYF
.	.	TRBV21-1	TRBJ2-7	TGTGCCAGCATCTACCCCGGGACAGACTTCTACGAGCAGTACTTC	CASIYPGTDFYEQYF
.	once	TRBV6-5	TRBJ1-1	TGTGCCAGCAGTTACGAGGCCAGCTCTGAAGCTTTCTTT	CASSYEASSEAFF
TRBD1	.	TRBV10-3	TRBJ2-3	TGTGCCATCAGTTCGTCGACAGGGGTGAGCACAGATACGCAGTATTTT	CAISSSTGVSTDTQYF
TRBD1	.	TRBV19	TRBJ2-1	TGTGCCAGTAGTATAGAACCGGGACAGGGGTACTACAATGAGCAGTTCTTC	CASSIEPGQGYYNEQFF
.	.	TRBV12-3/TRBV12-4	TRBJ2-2	TGTGCCAGCAGTCGCCGGGGGTCCGGGGAGCTGTTTTTT	CASSRRGSGELFF